This T cell receptor (beta chain) comes out of a study of T cell responses to AZD1222 COVID-19 vaccine. This CDR3 has 17 residues. Germline V gene data show CDR1 as MNHEY and CDR2 as SMNVEV (reference sequence). V was pared by 2 bases and J by 4 bases, with 8 bases of the junction left unmatched. Worth noting for this clone: Its matching antigen is unknown.

General study findings and limits: Repertoires were obtained solely post-peak T cell response. Baseline seropositives among AZD1222 recipients totaled only 5 or 6.

TCRdb's table, derived via immunoSEQ multiplex PCR, lists solely in-frame clones and lacks some. The sample lists under 130,000 clones, approximately 90% seen once, with about 2.5% in the top ten. The chain couples TRBV27 to TRBJ2-7; 13 bases map to TRBD2. Source: peripheral blood, taken on day 0 of AZD1222 vaccination. The TCR sequence derives from an adult in good health. The CDR3 DNA follows: TGTGCCAGCAGTTTAAATACCGGGACTAGCGGGATATACGAGCAGTACTTC. This encodes CASSLNTGTSGIYEQYF.